The rows below give T cell receptor beta chains drawn from one sample of a study of blood T cell repertoires in COVID-19. The method was immunoSEQ multiplex PCR; TCRdb's version includes in-frame clones alone and lacks a portion of them. The sample holds around 150,000 clones, approximately 88% seen once. The sequencing input was PBMCs or T cells enriched from blood (not recorded which). The receptors here all came from a woman aged 45-65 years who had recovered from COVID-19. Both conserved end residues are part of each CDR3. D genes are given only for firm matches. Clone size appears in some rows only: once, few, many, or a class for an expanded clone.

j_call | v_call | d_call | clone_size | cdr3_nt | cdr3_aa
TRBJ1-1 | TRBV6-5 | TRBD1 | once | TGTGCCAGCAGTTACCAAACGACAGGGTCGGACACTGAAGCTTTCTTT | CASSYQTTGSDTEAFF
TRBJ2-5 | TRBV24-1 | NA | NA | TGTGCCACCAGTGATTTTGGGGGAGGGGGACCCCAAGAGACCCAGTACTTC | CATSDFGGGGPQETQYF
TRBJ1-1 | TRBV30 | NA | NA | TGTGCCTGGATCAGTTACACTGAAGCTTTCTTT | CAWISYTEAFF
TRBJ2-5 | TRBV24-1 | NA | NA | TGTGCCACCCAGGGGTACCAAGAGACCCAGTACTTC | CATQGYQETQYF
TRBJ2-5 | TRBV7-9 | TRBD1 | NA | TGTGCCAGCAGCTTAGCGCTTAGCGACAGGGCCTTGGGGACCCAGTACTTC | CASSLALSDRALGTQYF
TRBJ2-7 | TRBV7-2 | NA | NA | TGTGCCAGCAGTTTTGGGCGGGCCCTAAGCTCCTACGAGCAGTACTTC | CASSFGRALSSYEQYF
TRBJ1-1 | TRBV5-4 | TRBD1 | NA | TGTGCCAGCAGCTTGGCCCGGACAGGGGGCACTGAAGCTTTCTTT | CASSLARTGGTEAFF
TRBJ2-3 | TRBV2 | NA | NA | TGTGCCAGCAGGGAGGCGGGGCCAGATACGCAGTATTTT | CASREAGPDTQYF
TRBJ1-4 | TRBV19 | NA | few | TGTGCCAGTAGATTGGACAGAGCAACTAATGAAAAACTGTTTTTT | CASRLDRATNEKLFF
TRBJ2-7 | TRBV7-2 | TRBD2 | NA | TGTGCCAGCAGCTTACTGGCTAGCGGTTTCGGGGAGCAGTACTTC | CASSLLASGFGEQYF
TRBJ2-1 | TRBV5-1 | TRBD1 | NA | TGCGCCAGTAATGGTAACCCGGGACAGCCCTACAATGAGCAGTTCTTC | CASNGNPGQPYNEQFF
TRBJ1-1 | TRBV18 | NA | NA | TGTGCCAGCTCACCCGGGCGGGGACGAACTGAAGCTTTCTTT | CASSPGRGRTEAFF
TRBJ1-2 | TRBV6-1 | TRBD1 | NA | TGTGCCAGCAGTGGGGCCGGGACAGGGAAGTCCTTTTATGGCTACACCTTC | CASSGAGTGKSFYGYTF
TRBJ1-5 | TRBV6-2/TRBV6-3 | TRBD1 | NA | TGTGCCAGCAGTTACATGGGACAGGGGAATTTGTGGAATCAGCCCCAGCATTTT | CASSYMGQGNLWNQPQHF
TRBJ2-3 | TRBV20-1 | NA | NA | TGCAGTACACGTACAGATACGCAGTATTTT | CSTRTDTQYF
TRBJ1-4 | TRBV6-5 | NA | NA | TGTGCCAGCAGTTACAGTCAGGGCGCGAGTAATGAAAAACTGTTTTTT | CASSYSQGASNEKLFF
TRBJ2-2 | TRBV19 | NA | NA | TGTGCCAGTAGTATGAGGCGGGGGAACACCGGGGAGCTGTTTTTT | CASSMRRGNTGELFF
TRBJ1-4 | TRBV10-3 | TRBD1 | NA | TGTGCCATCAGTAACGACGGGACAGCTAATGAAAAACTGTTTTTT | CAISNDGTANEKLFF
TRBJ2-7 | TRBV7-2 | NA | NA | TGTGCCAGCAGCTTAACTGAGTACGAGCAGTACTTC | CASSLTEYEQYF
TRBJ2-1 | TRBV19 | NA | NA | TGTGCCAGTAACTCGAGGGTTTACAATGAGCAGTTCTTC | CASNSRVYNEQFF
TRBJ2-3 | TRBV7-2 | TRBD1 | NA | TGTGCCAGCAGCCTCGACAGGGATAAAGATACGCAGTATTTT | CASSLDRDKDTQYF
TRBJ2-7 | TRBV30 | TRBD1 | NA | TGTGCCTGGAGTAAACCAGGGGGCGAGCAGTACTTC | CAWSKPGGEQYF
TRBJ1-5 | TRBV19 | NA | NA | TGTGCCAGTAGTATTATACGGGGGAATCAGCCCCAGCATTTT | CASSIIRGNQPQHF
TRBJ2-2 | TRBV7-3 | TRBD2 | NA | TGTGCCAGCAGCTCTCCATTAGAGGTAGCGGGGAGAGGCGGGGAGCTGTTTTTT | CASSSPLEVAGRGGELFF
TRBJ1-2 | TRBV14 | NA | NA | TGTGCCAGCAGCCAAGTAGCGGGGTGGTCCTATGGCTACACCTTC | CASSQVAGWSYGYTF
TRBJ1-2 | TRBV29-1 | TRBD1 | NA | TGCAGCGCTCGACAGGGGGAAGGCTATGGCTACACCTTC | CSARQGEGYGYTF
TRBJ2-1 | TRBV5-1 | TRBD1 | NA | TGCGCCAGCAGCAGCACGACAGGGGGCCATAATGAGCAGTTCTTC | CASSSTTGGHNEQFF
TRBJ2-2 | TRBV12-3/TRBV12-4 | NA | NA | TGTGCCAGCGACATCGGGGTCACCGGGGAGCTGTTTTTT | CASDIGVTGELFF
TRBJ2-3 | TRBV7-9 | NA | NA | TGTGCCAGCAGCCCCCCCCCGCCAGGGTTTGGCACAGATACGCAGTATTTT | CASSPPPPGFGTDTQYF
TRBJ1-2 | TRBV7-2 | NA | NA | TGTGCCAGCGGGAGGTGGCGGACTAACTATGGCTACACCTTC | CASGRWRTNYGYTF
TRBJ1-3 | TRBV7-9 | TRBD1 | once | TGTGCCAGCAGCCCCGGGACAGGGTGGTCCTCTGGAAACACCATATATTTT | CASSPGTGWSSGNTIYF
TRBJ1-1 | TRBV19 | TRBD1 | NA | TGTGCCAGTAGCGGACAGGGAGGGACTGAAGCTTTCTTT | CASSGQGGTEAFF
TRBJ1-2 | TRBV2 | NA | NA | TGTGCCAGCAAGGCACAGAACTATGGCTACACCTTC | CASKAQNYGYTF
TRBJ1-2 | TRBV24-1 | NA | once | TGTGCCACCAGTGACGACTATGGCTACACCTTC | CATSDDYGYTF
TRBJ2-3 | TRBV7-2 | TRBD2 | NA | TGTGCCAGCAGTGTCCAAATTAGCGGGGGGGCAGATACGCAGTATTTT | CASSVQISGGADTQYF
TRBJ2-1 | TRBV27 | TRBD1 | once | TGTGCCAGCAGCGGACAGGGACGGAATGAGCAGTTCTTC | CASSGQGRNEQFF
TRBJ1-3 | TRBV2 | TRBD1 | NA | TGTGCCAGCAGCCGGACAGGACCTTCTCCTGGAAACACCATATATTTT | CASSRTGPSPGNTIYF
TRBJ2-1 | TRBV7-2 | NA | NA | TGTGCCAGCAGCTTAATCGGGACTCGAACGTTCTCCTACAATGAGCAGTTCTTC | CASSLIGTRTFSYNEQFF
TRBJ1-2 | TRBV18 | NA | NA | TGTGCCAGCTCACTGGGAGAGAACTATGGCTACACCTTC | CASSLGENYGYTF
TRBJ2-5 | TRBV24-1 | TRBD1 | NA | TGTGCCACCAGTGCCTCGACAGGGGGCGAAGAGACCCAGTACTTC | CATSASTGGEETQYF
TRBJ2-3 | TRBV7-9 | TRBD1 | few | TGTGCCAGCAGTAAATACCGGGACAGATTAGATACGCAGTATTTT | CASSKYRDRLDTQYF
TRBJ1-4 | TRBV10-3 | TRBD1 | NA | TGTGCCATCAGTGAGTCCCCCGTTGAGGGGGCCGGGGAAAAACTGTTTTTT | CAISESPVEGAGEKLFF
TRBJ2-2 | TRBV4-3 | TRBD1 | NA | TGCGCCAGCAGCCGGCTGGGGACAGGGGTATTCGGGGAGCTGTTTTTT | CASSRLGTGVFGELFF
TRBJ2-6 | TRBV3-1/TRBV3-2 | TRBD1 | NA | TGTGCCAGCAGCCAAGCCCGGGACAGATTACTCACTTCTGGGGCCAACGTCCTGACTTTC | CASSQARDRLLTSGANVLTF
TRBJ1-6 | TRBV5-5 | NA | NA | TGTGCCAGCAGCTTGGTTGGGAGCGGGAATTCACCCCTCCACTTT | CASSLVGSGNSPLHF
TRBJ1-4 | TRBV27 | TRBD1 | NA | TGTGCCAGCACCCGACAGGGCGCGAATGAAAAACTGTTTTTT | CASTRQGANEKLFF
TRBJ1-2 | TRBV7-2 | NA | NA | TGTGCCAGCAGCCCCCGGTTCTCCAACTATGGCTACACCTTC | CASSPRFSNYGYTF
TRBJ2-3 | TRBV7-9 | NA | once | TGTGCCAGCAGCCTATCTCGGGGGGCCGCGGCAGATACGCAGTATTTT | CASSLSRGAAADTQYF
TRBJ2-7 | TRBV6-5 | NA | NA | TGTGCCAGCAGAACTTCCGGGACGGGAGCCTACGAGCAGTACTTC | CASRTSGTGAYEQYF